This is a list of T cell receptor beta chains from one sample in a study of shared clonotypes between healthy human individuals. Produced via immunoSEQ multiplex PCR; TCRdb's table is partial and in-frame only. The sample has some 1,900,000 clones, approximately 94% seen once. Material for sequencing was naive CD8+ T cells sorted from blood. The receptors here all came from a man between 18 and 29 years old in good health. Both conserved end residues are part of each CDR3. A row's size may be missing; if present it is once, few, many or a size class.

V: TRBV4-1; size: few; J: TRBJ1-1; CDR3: CASSQLSEAFF
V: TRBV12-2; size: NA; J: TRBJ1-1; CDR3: CASRLVGPRLGAFF
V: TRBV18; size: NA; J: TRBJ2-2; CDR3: CASSPPIQGAGGELFF
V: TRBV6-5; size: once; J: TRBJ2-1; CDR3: CASSTRDRLYNEQFF
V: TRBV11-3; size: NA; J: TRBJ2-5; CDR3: CASSLAMGQVHKTQYF
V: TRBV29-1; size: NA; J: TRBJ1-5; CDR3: CSVRDRGSYSNQPQHF
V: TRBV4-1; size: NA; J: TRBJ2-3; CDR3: CASSRTSPLSTDTQYF
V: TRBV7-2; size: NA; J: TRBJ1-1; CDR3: CASKTSTEAFF
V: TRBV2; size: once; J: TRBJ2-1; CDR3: CASSEALLGLANNEQFF
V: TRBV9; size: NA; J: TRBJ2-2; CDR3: CASSVVTDYTGELFF
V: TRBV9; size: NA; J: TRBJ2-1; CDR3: CASSPSGLSYNEQFF
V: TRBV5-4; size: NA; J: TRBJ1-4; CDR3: CASSLSGWTNEKLFF
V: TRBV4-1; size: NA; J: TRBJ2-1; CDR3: CASSQVQGRINEQFF
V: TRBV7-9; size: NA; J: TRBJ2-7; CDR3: CASSPTGDDEQYF
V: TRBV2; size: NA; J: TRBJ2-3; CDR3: CASSEDKLAGEDTQYF
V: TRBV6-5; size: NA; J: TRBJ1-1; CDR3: CASTGGPSVFF
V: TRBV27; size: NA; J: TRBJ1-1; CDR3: CASSPLGYTEAFF
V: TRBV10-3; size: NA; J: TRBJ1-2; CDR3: CAISEFEGDYGYTF
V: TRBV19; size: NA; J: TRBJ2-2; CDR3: CASSTDGELFF
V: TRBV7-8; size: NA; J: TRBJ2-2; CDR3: CASSSDRGGNTGELFF
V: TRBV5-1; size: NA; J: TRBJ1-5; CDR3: CASSLAGRGPPQHF
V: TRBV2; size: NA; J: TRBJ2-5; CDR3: CASSDRQGMDIWETQYF
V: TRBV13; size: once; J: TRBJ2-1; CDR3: CASSITGLLYNEQFF
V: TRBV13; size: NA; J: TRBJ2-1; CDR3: CASSLGPQGREGNEQFF
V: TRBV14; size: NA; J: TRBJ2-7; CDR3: CASSQDGYEQYF
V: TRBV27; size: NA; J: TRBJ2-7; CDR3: CASSAGSGSGSPHEQYF
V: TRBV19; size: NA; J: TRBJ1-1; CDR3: CASSIADRVNTEAFF
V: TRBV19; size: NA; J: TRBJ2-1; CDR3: CASSITGGPYNEQFF
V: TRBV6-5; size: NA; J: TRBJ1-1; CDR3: CASTLGPEAFF
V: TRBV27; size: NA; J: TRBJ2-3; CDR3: CASSPSPWGVTDTQYF
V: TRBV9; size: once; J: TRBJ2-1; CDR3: CASSPPDWVAGGHEQFF
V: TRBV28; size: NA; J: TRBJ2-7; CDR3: CASRTGASYEQYF
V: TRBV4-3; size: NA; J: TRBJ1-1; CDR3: CASSQMGGEAFF
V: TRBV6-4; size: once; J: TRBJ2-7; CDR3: CASSPYAHPGFEQYF
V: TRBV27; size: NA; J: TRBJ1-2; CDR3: CASSLYGQANYGYTF
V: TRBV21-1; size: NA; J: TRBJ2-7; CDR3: CASSKVSGGGFYEQYF
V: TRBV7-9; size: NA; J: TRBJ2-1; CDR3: CASSPPSSAFYNEQFF
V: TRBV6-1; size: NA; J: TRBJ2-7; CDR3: CASSEAKTDLETYEQYF
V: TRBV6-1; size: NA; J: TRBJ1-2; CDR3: CASSGGEDGYTF
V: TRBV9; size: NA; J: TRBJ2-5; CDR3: CASSPPWGEETQYF
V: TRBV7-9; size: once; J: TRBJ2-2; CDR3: CASSGTANTGELFF
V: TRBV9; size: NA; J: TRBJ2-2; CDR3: CASSVWDLGEAAGELFF
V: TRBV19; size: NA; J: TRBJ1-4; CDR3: CASSILLQEKLFF
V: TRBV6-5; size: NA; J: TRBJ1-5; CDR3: CASSYRTGANQPQHF
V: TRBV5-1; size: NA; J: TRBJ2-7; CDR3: CASSLPDGYEQYF
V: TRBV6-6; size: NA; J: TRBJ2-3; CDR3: CASSYSRGATDTQYF
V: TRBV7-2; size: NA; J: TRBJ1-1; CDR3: CASSLAGGLNTEAFF
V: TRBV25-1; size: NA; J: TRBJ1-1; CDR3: CASSHLGITEAFF
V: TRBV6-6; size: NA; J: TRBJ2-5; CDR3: CASSIQTGVKETQYF
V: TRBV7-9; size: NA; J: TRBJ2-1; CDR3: CASSLVQGLHEQFF
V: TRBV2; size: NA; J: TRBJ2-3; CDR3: CASSEFLAGNTDTQYF